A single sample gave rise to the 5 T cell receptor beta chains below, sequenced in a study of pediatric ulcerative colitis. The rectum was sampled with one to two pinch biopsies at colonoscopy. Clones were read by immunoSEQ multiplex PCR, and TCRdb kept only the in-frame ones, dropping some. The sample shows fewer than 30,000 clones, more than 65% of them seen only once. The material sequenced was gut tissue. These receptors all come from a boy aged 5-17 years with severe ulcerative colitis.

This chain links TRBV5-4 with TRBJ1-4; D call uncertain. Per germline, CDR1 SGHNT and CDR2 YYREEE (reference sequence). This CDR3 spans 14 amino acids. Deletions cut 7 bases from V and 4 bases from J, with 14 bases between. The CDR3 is CASPPNVLNEKLFF. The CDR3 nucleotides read TGTGCCAGCCCCCCTAATGTTCTTAATGAAAAACTGTTTTTT.

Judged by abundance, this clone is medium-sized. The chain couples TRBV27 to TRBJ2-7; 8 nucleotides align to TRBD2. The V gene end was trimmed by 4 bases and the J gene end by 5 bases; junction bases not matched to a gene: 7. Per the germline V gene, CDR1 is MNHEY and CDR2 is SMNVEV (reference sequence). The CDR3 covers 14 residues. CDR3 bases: TGTGCCAGCAGTTGGCGGACTAGCAGCCACGAGCAGTACTTC. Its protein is CASSWRTSSHEQYF.

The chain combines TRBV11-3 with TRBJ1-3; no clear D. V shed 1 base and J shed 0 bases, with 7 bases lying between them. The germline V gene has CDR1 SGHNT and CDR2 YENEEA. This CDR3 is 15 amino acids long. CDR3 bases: TGTGCCAGCAGCTTAGTGGGTACCTCTGGAAACACCATATATTTT. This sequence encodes CASSLVGTSGNTIYF.

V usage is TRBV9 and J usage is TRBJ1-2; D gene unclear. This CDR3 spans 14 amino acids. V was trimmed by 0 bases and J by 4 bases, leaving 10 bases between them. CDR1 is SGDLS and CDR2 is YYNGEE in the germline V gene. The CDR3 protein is CASSVVPRLYGYTF. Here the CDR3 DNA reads TGTGCCAGCAGCGTAGTACCCCGCCTCTATGGCTACACCTTC.

The CDR3 nucleotides read TGTGCCATCAGTGAGTCGAGGTCAGGGACTGAAGCTTTCTTT. It encodes CAISESRSGTEAFF. The V gene is TRBV10-3, the J gene TRBJ1-1; perhaps TRBD1 as D (5 bases). V shed 0 bases and J shed 5 bases, with 10 bases lying between them. Germline loops: CDR1 ENHRY, CDR2 SYGVKD. The CDR3 totals 14 residues.